The rows below give T cell receptor beta chains drawn from one sample of a study of spatial heterogeneity in lung cancer. Using its own MiXCR run on the 5' RACE reads, TCRdb lists one record per CDR3 protein. The table has some 13,000 distinct CDR3 sequences, about 4% seen once; the top ten hold 8% to 9%. The sequenced sample was lung tumor tissue, obtained at surgery. The origin of the receptors is a male donor with early-stage non-small cell lung cancer. Each CDR3 is given with its conserved first and last residue. The D gene is left open where the match is weak. Not every row has a clone size; where given, it reads once, few, many or a size class.

TRBV5-6,many,NA,TRBJ2-5,TGTGCCAGCAGCCTGCGGGGCCCGAGAGAGACCCAGTACTTC,CASSLRGPRETQYF
TRBV5-1,many,TRBD1,TRBJ1-6,TGCGCCAGCCGATGGGAACAGGGGGCTGGTTCACCCCTCCACTTT,CASRWEQGAGSPLHF
TRBV20-1,many,TRBD1,TRBJ2-1,TGCAGTGCTAGTCGGACAGGGAGCTCCTACAATGAGCAGTTCTTC,CSASRTGSSYNEQFF
TRBV7-3,NA,NA,TRBJ2-3,TGTGCCAGCAGCCCCGGTTATAGCACAGATACGCAGTATTTT,CASSPGYSTDTQYF
TRBV27,many,NA,TRBJ2-2,TGTGCCAGCAGTTTCCTGCGGGGAGGGAACACCGGGGAGCTGTTTTTT,CASSFLRGGNTGELFF
TRBV10-2,few,NA,TRBJ2-5,TGCGCCAGCAGAGACACGTCCAGGGGTGGGACCCAGTACTTC,CASRDTSRGGTQYF
TRBV2,many,TRBD2,TRBJ2-5,TGTGCCAGCAATGGCGGGGGTCCAGCGGAGACCCAGTACTTC,CASNGGGPAETQYF
TRBV12-3/TRBV12-4,many,NA,TRBJ1-1,TGTGCCAGCAGTTTTCGAGGGGCCAAAGCTTTCTTT,CASSFRGAKAFF
TRBV5-1,few,NA,TRBJ1-1,TGCGCCAGCAGCTTGGACCGGGGGTGGACTGAAGCTTTCTTT,CASSLDRGWTEAFF
TRBV12-3/TRBV12-4,NA,NA,TRBJ2-5,TGTGCCAGCAGTTTCGTGTCCATGTCAGGGGGGGAGACCCAGTACTTC,CASSFVSMSGGETQYF
TRBV10-3,many,TRBD2,TRBJ2-1,TGTGCCACCTCTTCGCGGGAGGTTGAGGAGCAGTTCTTC,CATSSREVEEQFF